This T cell receptor beta chain was recorded in a study of CD8+CD57+ T cells in acquired aplastic anemia. About the research overall: When averaged, DNA from sorted CD4+ and CD8+ cells came to around 3.1 ug.

General study results and limits: Almost 30 shared CD8+ CDR3s appeared highly expressed within patients' immunodominant clones.

The CDR3 has 13 residues. Germline V lookup: CDR1 DFQATT, CDR2 SNEGSKA (reference sequence). The trim removed 6 bases at V and 2 bases at J, leaving 5 bases unmatched. A word on this clonotype: Its antigen remains unknown.

Template material for TCR beta VDJ and CDR3 profiling consisted of genomic DNA. MiXCR, run by TCRdb on the reads, gives a single entry per CDR3 protein. The sample shows about 190,000 distinct CDR3 sequences, over 60% of them seen only once. This sequence originates from a human donor with severe aplastic anemia or a healthy control (not recorded which). The chain carries TRBV20-1 and TRBJ2-7; 9 bases line up with TRBD1. Sequencing was performed on sorted CD4+, CD8+, or CD8+CD57+ T cells (not recorded which) from PBMCs. CDR3 in amino acids: CSARDRVTYEQYF. CDR3 bases: TGCAGTGCGCGGGACAGGGTAACCTACGAGCAGTACTTC.